These T cell receptor beta chains were read from a single sample in a study of early T cells in non-severe SARS-CoV-2 infection. TCRdb re-analysed the 5' RACE reads in MiXCR, keeping a single row per CDR3 protein. The repertoire holds around 65,000 distinct CDR3 sequences, with 10% to 15% as singletons. This specimen was whole blood, taken at baseline. The receptors derive from an adult who was a healthcare worker with PCR-confirmed SARS-CoV-2 infection or an uninfected control (not recorded which). Both conserved end residues are part of each CDR3. A D gene is named only where the DNA matches it firmly. Clone size is not always given. Where it is, it says once, few, many or a class for expanded clones.

D gene: NA; clone size: NA; J gene: TRBJ2-7; V gene: TRBV27; CDR3 protein: CASGSQGMVNEQYF; CDR3 DNA: TGTGCCAGCGGCTCTCAGGGGATGGTCAACGAGCAGTACTTC
D gene: NA; clone size: many; J gene: TRBJ2-3; V gene: TRBV28; CDR3 protein: CASLTDSTDTQYF; CDR3 DNA: TGTGCCAGCTTGACAGATTCCACAGATACGCAGTATTTT
D gene: NA; clone size: NA; J gene: TRBJ2-7; V gene: TRBV29-1; CDR3 protein: CSVELLGSIYEQYF; CDR3 DNA: TGCAGCGTTGAGCTCCTAGGCAGCATCTACGAGCAGTACTTC
D gene: NA; clone size: few; J gene: TRBJ2-7; V gene: TRBV7-6; CDR3 protein: CASSLGPGSSYEQYF; CDR3 DNA: TGTGCCAGCAGCTTGGGGCCAGGTAGCTCCTACGAGCAGTACTTC
D gene: NA; clone size: NA; J gene: TRBJ2-4; V gene: TRBV12-3/TRBV12-4; CDR3 protein: CASSFGVAKNIQYF; CDR3 DNA: TGTGCCAGCAGTTTTGGGGTGGCCAAAAACATTCAGTACTTC
D gene: TRBD2; clone size: NA; J gene: TRBJ2-2; V gene: TRBV6-5; CDR3 protein: CASTRLAGGQNTGELFF; CDR3 DNA: TGTGCCAGCACCAGACTAGCGGGAGGCCAAAACACCGGGGAGCTGTTTTTT
D gene: NA; clone size: many; J gene: TRBJ2-7; V gene: TRBV14; CDR3 protein: CASSHAGGHEQYF; CDR3 DNA: TGTGCCAGCAGCCACGCCGGGGGGCACGAGCAGTACTTC
D gene: NA; clone size: NA; J gene: TRBJ2-1; V gene: TRBV2; CDR3 protein: CASSWSDEQFF; CDR3 DNA: TGTGCCAGCAGTTGGTCTGATGAGCAGTTCTTC
D gene: NA; clone size: many; J gene: TRBJ1-5; V gene: TRBV7-9; CDR3 protein: CASSSHQPNLSRGSNQPQHF; CDR3 DNA: TGTGCCAGCAGCTCTCATCAGCCTAACCTATCAAGGGGTAGCAATCAGCCCCAGCATTTT
D gene: TRBD2; clone size: NA; J gene: TRBJ2-5; V gene: TRBV6-1; CDR3 protein: CASRREGLEVATQYF; CDR3 DNA: TGTGCCAGCAGGCGGGAGGGACTAGAGGTTGCGACCCAGTACTTC
D gene: TRBD2; clone size: NA; J gene: TRBJ2-1; V gene: TRBV3-1; CDR3 protein: CASSPAGVNEQFF; CDR3 DNA: TGTGCCAGCAGCCCGGCGGGAGTCAATGAGCAGTTCTTC
D gene: TRBD2; clone size: NA; J gene: TRBJ2-1; V gene: TRBV4-1; CDR3 protein: CVHGTSGGAVYHEQFF; CDR3 DNA: TGCGTTCACGGGACTAGCGGGGGGGCCGTTTACCATGAGCAGTTCTTC
D gene: NA; clone size: NA; J gene: TRBJ1-1; V gene: TRBV7-9; CDR3 protein: CASSQQGSGMNTEAFF; CDR3 DNA: TGTGCCAGCAGCCAACAGGGTAGTGGAATGAACACTGAAGCTTTCTTT
D gene: TRBD1; clone size: few; J gene: TRBJ2-7; V gene: TRBV5-6; CDR3 protein: CASSLAGTGYEQYF; CDR3 DNA: TGTGCCAGCAGCTTGGCCGGGACAGGGTACGAGCAGTACTTC
D gene: NA; clone size: few; J gene: TRBJ1-5; V gene: TRBV19; CDR3 protein: CASTSLRGIQPQHF; CDR3 DNA: TGTGCCAGTACTAGCTTGAGGGGTATCCAGCCCCAGCATTTT
D gene: NA; clone size: few; J gene: TRBJ1-5; V gene: TRBV27; CDR3 protein: CASTPFSGTFSNQPQHF; CDR3 DNA: TGTGCCAGCACCCCTTTTTCAGGGACTTTTAGTAATCAGCCCCAGCATTTT
D gene: TRBD2; clone size: NA; J gene: TRBJ2-5; V gene: TRBV29-1; CDR3 protein: CSVDGPRLAGGETQYF; CDR3 DNA: TGCAGCGTTGATGGCCCGCGACTAGCGGGGGGGGAGACCCAGTACTTC
D gene: NA; clone size: few; J gene: TRBJ1-6; V gene: TRBV11-2; CDR3 protein: CASSLGPGSSYNSPLHF; CDR3 DNA: TGTGCCAGCAGCTTAGGGCCCGGGAGCTCCTATAATTCACCCCTCCACTTT
D gene: NA; clone size: NA; J gene: TRBJ1-6; V gene: TRBV7-8; CDR3 protein: CASSTRDSVESPLHF; CDR3 DNA: TGTGCCAGCAGTACCAGGGATTCGGTAGAATCACCCCTCCACTTT
D gene: TRBD1; clone size: few; J gene: TRBJ1-2; V gene: TRBV5-5; CDR3 protein: CASSFSSGTGGDYGYTF; CDR3 DNA: TGTGCCAGCAGCTTTTCGTCCGGGACAGGGGGCGACTATGGCTACACCTTC
D gene: NA; clone size: NA; J gene: TRBJ1-1; V gene: TRBV7-9; CDR3 protein: CASSLGVTEAFF; CDR3 DNA: TGTGCCAGCAGCTTAGGGGTCACTGAAGCTTTCTTT
D gene: NA; clone size: few; J gene: TRBJ1-1; V gene: TRBV9; CDR3 protein: CASSLGHPNTEAFF; CDR3 DNA: TGTGCCAGCAGCTTAGGACACCCGAACACTGAAGCTTTCTTT
D gene: TRBD2; clone size: many; J gene: TRBJ2-1; V gene: TRBV4-3; CDR3 protein: CASSMRTSDLYNEQFF; CDR3 DNA: TGCGCCAGCAGCATGCGGACTAGCGACCTCTACAATGAGCAGTTCTTC
D gene: NA; clone size: many; J gene: TRBJ1-2; V gene: TRBV20-1; CDR3 protein: CSARDLGLNYGYTF; CDR3 DNA: TGCAGTGCTAGAGATTTGGGACTGAACTATGGCTACACCTTC
D gene: NA; clone size: NA; J gene: TRBJ2-3; V gene: TRBV6-1; CDR3 protein: CASWRLGNTQYF; CDR3 DNA: TGTGCCAGCTGGCGACTAGGAAATACGCAGTATTTT
D gene: TRBD1; clone size: NA; J gene: TRBJ1-1; V gene: TRBV18; CDR3 protein: CASSLQGSTTEAFF; CDR3 DNA: TGTGCCAGCTCGTTACAGGGGAGTACCACTGAAGCTTTCTTT
D gene: NA; clone size: NA; J gene: TRBJ1-1; V gene: TRBV28; CDR3 protein: CASSYNMNTEAFF; CDR3 DNA: TGTGCCAGCAGCTATAACATGAACACTGAAGCTTTCTTT
D gene: TRBD2; clone size: NA; J gene: TRBJ2-5; V gene: TRBV12-3/TRBV12-4; CDR3 protein: CASSLQFAGRETQYF; CDR3 DNA: TGTGCCAGCAGTTTACAGTTTGCCGGGAGGGAGACCCAGTACTTC
D gene: NA; clone size: NA; J gene: TRBJ1-1; V gene: TRBV20-1; CDR3 protein: CSARDIVKQNTEAFF; CDR3 DNA: TGCAGTGCTAGAGATATCGTAAAGCAGAACACTGAAGCTTTCTTT
D gene: NA; clone size: NA; J gene: TRBJ2-6; V gene: TRBV19; CDR3 protein: CASSFPMGASSNVLTF; CDR3 DNA: TGTGCCAGTAGTTTCCCTATGGGGGCGTCCTCCAACGTCCTGACTTTC
D gene: NA; clone size: NA; J gene: TRBJ2-6; V gene: TRBV19; CDR3 protein: CASSIDSTGQLSGANVLTF; CDR3 DNA: TGTGCCAGTAGTATAGATTCTACAGGGCAGCTTTCTGGGGCCAACGTCCTGACTTTC
D gene: TRBD2; clone size: many; J gene: TRBJ2-5; V gene: TRBV20-1; CDR3 protein: CSARDPDGRGFQETQYF; CDR3 DNA: TGCAGTGCTAGAGACCCCGACGGGAGGGGCTTTCAAGAGACCCAGTACTTC
D gene: NA; clone size: many; J gene: TRBJ1-1; V gene: TRBV7-2; CDR3 protein: CASSLLLGPTEAFF; CDR3 DNA: TGTGCCAGCAGCTTGCTTTTGGGTCCTACTGAAGCTTTCTTT
D gene: TRBD1; clone size: many; J gene: TRBJ1-1; V gene: TRBV19; CDR3 protein: CASGTGGNTEAFF; CDR3 DNA: TGTGCCAGTGGGACAGGAGGGAACACTGAAGCTTTCTTT
D gene: TRBD1; clone size: many; J gene: TRBJ1-1; V gene: TRBV12-3/TRBV12-4; CDR3 protein: CASSYQGATEAFF; CDR3 DNA: TGTGCCAGCAGTTATCAGGGGGCCACTGAAGCTTTCTTT
D gene: NA; clone size: NA; J gene: TRBJ2-5; V gene: TRBV25-1; CDR3 protein: CASSEFLGGPQETQYF; CDR3 DNA: TGTGCCAGCAGTGAATTTTTGGGGGGGCCACAAGAGACCCAGTACTTC
D gene: TRBD2; clone size: many; J gene: TRBJ2-3; V gene: TRBV6-2/TRBV6-3; CDR3 protein: CASSLGAGGADTQYF; CDR3 DNA: TGTGCCAGCAGCCTAGGAGCGGGAGGGGCAGATACGCAGTATTTT
D gene: NA; clone size: many; J gene: TRBJ1-5; V gene: TRBV2; CDR3 protein: CATTTGNQPQHF; CDR3 DNA: TGTGCCACGACGACAGGAAATCAGCCCCAGCATTTT
D gene: TRBD1; clone size: few; J gene: TRBJ2-1; V gene: TRBV14; CDR3 protein: CASSARQGVYGEQFF; CDR3 DNA: TGTGCCAGCAGCGCCCGACAGGGGGTGTATGGTGAGCAGTTCTTC
D gene: TRBD1; clone size: few; J gene: TRBJ2-5; V gene: TRBV19; CDR3 protein: CASSIRLQGTTGETQYF; CDR3 DNA: TGTGCCAGTAGTATAAGACTACAGGGGACAACGGGAGAGACCCAGTACTTC
D gene: NA; clone size: few; J gene: TRBJ2-3; V gene: TRBV14; CDR3 protein: CASSARTGITDTQYF; CDR3 DNA: TGTGCCAGCAGCGCGAGGACTGGCATCACAGATACGCAGTATTTT
D gene: TRBD1; clone size: few; J gene: TRBJ1-1; V gene: TRBV3-1; CDR3 protein: CASSRGTGLNTEAFF; CDR3 DNA: TGTGCCAGCAGCCGTGGGACAGGCTTGAACACTGAAGCTTTCTTT
D gene: NA; clone size: NA; J gene: TRBJ2-7; V gene: TRBV28; CDR3 protein: CASSSPQGGSYEQYF; CDR3 DNA: TGTGCCAGCAGCTCCCCCCAGGGGGGTTCCTACGAGCAGTACTTC
D gene: NA; clone size: NA; J gene: TRBJ1-1; V gene: TRBV6-5; CDR3 protein: CASSYNSLGTEAFF; CDR3 DNA: TGTGCCAGCAGTTACAACAGCTTGGGCACTGAAGCTTTCTTT
D gene: NA; clone size: few; J gene: TRBJ2-1; V gene: TRBV20-1; CDR3 protein: CSARDPRRANEQFF; CDR3 DNA: TGCAGTGCTAGAGATCCCAGGAGGGCCAATGAGCAGTTCTTC
D gene: NA; clone size: many; J gene: TRBJ2-1; V gene: TRBV7-9; CDR3 protein: CASSAKRRSSSYNEQFF; CDR3 DNA: TGTGCCAGCAGCGCGAAGCGCCGAAGTAGCTCCTACAATGAGCAGTTCTTC
D gene: NA; clone size: NA; J gene: TRBJ2-1; V gene: TRBV3-1; CDR3 protein: CASSPDFSSYNEQFF; CDR3 DNA: TGTGCCAGCAGCCCAGATTTCAGCTCCTACAATGAGCAGTTCTTC
D gene: NA; clone size: many; J gene: TRBJ2-3; V gene: TRBV6-2/TRBV6-3; CDR3 protein: CASSYSNRQSTDTQYF; CDR3 DNA: TGTGCCAGCAGTTACTCGAACCGGCAGAGCACAGATACGCAGTATTTT
D gene: NA; clone size: NA; J gene: TRBJ2-3; V gene: TRBV19; CDR3 protein: CASSIVASGTDTQYF; CDR3 DNA: TGTGCCAGTAGTATAGTGGCTAGCGGCACAGATACGCAGTATTTT
D gene: NA; clone size: many; J gene: TRBJ1-5; V gene: TRBV6-1; CDR3 protein: CASLGEAQPQHF; CDR3 DNA: TGTGCCAGCCTGGGGGAGGCTCAGCCCCAGCATTTT